These T cell receptor beta chains were read from a single sample in a study of blood T cell repertoires in COVID-19. Libraries were prepared by immunoSEQ multiplex PCR; TCRdb keeps only in-frame clonotypes and omits some of them. The profile covers about 260,000 clones, with about 87% appearing a single time and about 1% taken by the ten largest. Source material: PBMCs or T cells enriched from blood (not recorded which). The receptors derive from a man aged 50 to 60 who had been exposed to COVID-19. Each CDR3 is given with its conserved first and last residue. The D gene is left open where the match is weak. A row's size may be missing; if present it is once, few, many or a size class.

D	size	V	J	length	CDR3	DNA
NA	NA	TRBV15	TRBJ1-5	17	CATSRDPASYSNQPQHF	TGTGCCACCAGCAGAGATCCCGCAAGCTATAGCAATCAGCCCCAGCATTTT
NA	NA	TRBV2	TRBJ2-7	14	CASSDQQGLYEQYF	TGTGCCAGCAGCGATCAACAGGGCCTCTACGAGCAGTACTTC
TRBD1	NA	TRBV10-1	TRBJ1-1	15	CASSVWQGGNTEAFF	TGCGCCAGCAGTGTGTGGCAGGGGGGGAACACTGAAGCTTTCTTT
TRBD1	NA	TRBV11-1	TRBJ1-2	13	CASSLYDRGGYTF	TGTGCCAGCAGCTTGTACGACAGGGGCGGCTACACCTTC
NA	NA	TRBV27	TRBJ1-1	14	CASSLGAGYTEAFF	TGTGCCAGCAGTTTGGGGGCAGGCTACACTGAAGCTTTCTTT
TRBD1	NA	TRBV27	TRBJ2-2	16	CASSSSGTGDTGELFF	TGTGCCAGCAGTTCTTCCGGGACAGGGGACACCGGGGAGCTGTTTTTT
NA	NA	TRBV6-5	TRBJ2-1	15	CASSYYRLGGNEQFF	TGTGCCAGCAGTTACTACAGGCTGGGAGGCAATGAGCAGTTCTTC
NA	few	TRBV7-9	TRBJ2-1	12	CASSSDWYEQFF	TGTGCCAGCAGTTCGGACTGGTATGAGCAGTTCTTC
TRBD2	NA	TRBV5-6	TRBJ2-5	14	CASSLITSGETQYF	TGTGCCAGCAGCTTGATAACTAGCGGAGAGACCCAGTACTTC
TRBD2	NA	TRBV6-1	TRBJ2-1	16	CASSEFQAGRYNEQFF	TGTGCCAGCAGTGAATTCCAAGCGGGACGCTACAATGAGCAGTTCTTC
NA	NA	TRBV18	TRBJ2-5	15	CASSPQGAKEGYQYF	TGTGCCAGCTCACCTCAAGGGGCAAAGGAAGGTTACCAGTACTTC
NA	NA	TRBV11-2	TRBJ1-1	14	CASSLDRGGTEAFF	TGTGCCAGCAGCTTAGATCGGGGAGGCACTGAAGCTTTCTTT
NA	NA	TRBV7-9	TRBJ1-1	13	CASSSTGSTEAFF	TGTGCCAGCAGCTCCACGGGGAGCACTGAAGCTTTCTTT
TRBD1	NA	TRBV7-8	TRBJ1-1	15	CASSVTGGLNTEAFF	TGTGCCAGCAGCGTCACAGGGGGGTTGAACACTGAAGCTTTCTTT
TRBD1	NA	TRBV2	TRBJ1-5	18	CASSDGTGSRASNQPQHF	TGTGCCAGCAGCGATGGGACAGGTAGCCGTGCTAGCAATCAGCCCCAGCATTTT
TRBD1	NA	TRBV5-6	TRBJ1-1	15	CASSIPGTGNTEAFF	TGTGCCAGCAGCATACCCGGGACAGGGAACACTGAAGCTTTCTTT
TRBD1	NA	TRBV24-1	TRBJ2-2	17	CATSYPGQGGYTGELFF	TGTGCCACCAGTTACCCAGGACAGGGCGGTTACACCGGGGAGCTGTTTTTT
TRBD1	NA	TRBV2	TRBJ1-4	13	CASSGTGNEKLFF	TGTGCCAGCAGTGGGACAGGGAATGAAAAACTGTTTTTT
NA	once	TRBV5-1	TRBJ2-3	14	CASSVTVESDTQYF	TGCGCCAGCTCTGTCACCGTAGAAAGCGATACGCAGTATTTT
TRBD2	NA	TRBV9	TRBJ2-5	18	CASSVGLGSGGGLETQYF	TGTGCCAGCAGCGTAGGTTTGGGAAGCGGGGGGGGCTTGGAGACCCAGTACTTC
NA	NA	TRBV11-3	TRBJ2-1	12	CASSLNRNEQFF	TGTGCCAGCAGCTTAAACAGGAATGAGCAGTTCTTC
TRBD1	NA	TRBV5-1	TRBJ2-7	20	CASSSWSPIPGQGVSYEQYF	TGCGCCAGCAGCTCCTGGTCCCCTATACCGGGACAGGGGGTCTCCTACGAGCAGTACTTC